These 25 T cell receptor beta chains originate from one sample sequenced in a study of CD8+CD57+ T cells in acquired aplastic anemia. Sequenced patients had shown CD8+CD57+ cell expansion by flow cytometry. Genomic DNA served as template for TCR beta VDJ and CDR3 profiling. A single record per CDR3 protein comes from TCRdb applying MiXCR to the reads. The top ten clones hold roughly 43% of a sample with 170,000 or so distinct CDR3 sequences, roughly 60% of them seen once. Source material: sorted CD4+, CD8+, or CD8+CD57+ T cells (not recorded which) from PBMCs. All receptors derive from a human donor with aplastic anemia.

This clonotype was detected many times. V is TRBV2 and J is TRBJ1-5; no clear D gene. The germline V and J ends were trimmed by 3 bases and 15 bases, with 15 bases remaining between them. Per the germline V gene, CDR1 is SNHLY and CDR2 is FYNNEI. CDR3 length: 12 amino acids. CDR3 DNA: TGTGCCAGCAGTGACCCCGGCCAGCCCAGGCATTTT. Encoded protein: CASSDPGQPRHF.

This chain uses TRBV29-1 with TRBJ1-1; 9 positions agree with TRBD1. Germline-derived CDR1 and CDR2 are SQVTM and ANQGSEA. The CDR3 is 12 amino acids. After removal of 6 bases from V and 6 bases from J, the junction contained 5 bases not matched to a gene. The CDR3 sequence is CSVDRGGSEAFF. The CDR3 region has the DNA TGCAGCGTGGACAGGGGTGGCTCTGAAGCTTTCTTT.

The CDR3 sequence: CASQDEGGTTYGYTF. The CDR3 DNA reads as TGTGCCAGTCAAGACGAAGGGGGCACAACCTATGGCTACACCTTC. V usage is TRBV19 and J usage is TRBJ1-2, with TRBD1 matching over 7 bases. The trim removed 8 bases at V and 4 bases at J, leaving 13 bases unmatched. Germline V gene data show CDR1 as LNHDA and CDR2 as SQIVND (reference sequence). This CDR3 is built from 15 residues.

The CDR3 sequence is CSAHRTGAYEQYF. In DNA form, the CDR3 reads TGCAGTGCTCACCGGACTGGGGCCTACGAGCAGTACTTC. The chain has TRBV20-1 and TRBJ2-7, with a tentative D call TRBD2 (5 bases). The germline gives CDR1 DFQATT, CDR2 SNEGSKA (reference sequence). There are 13 residues in the CDR3. The V gene lost 5 bases and the J gene lost 2 bases, with 13 bases spanning the gap.

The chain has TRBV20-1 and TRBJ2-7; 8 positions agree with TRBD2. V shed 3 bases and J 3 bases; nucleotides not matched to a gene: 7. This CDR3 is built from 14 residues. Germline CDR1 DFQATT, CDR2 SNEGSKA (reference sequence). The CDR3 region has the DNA TGCAGTGCTAGGCGGCGGGGGGCCGACTACGAGCAGTACTTC. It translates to CSARRRGADYEQYF.

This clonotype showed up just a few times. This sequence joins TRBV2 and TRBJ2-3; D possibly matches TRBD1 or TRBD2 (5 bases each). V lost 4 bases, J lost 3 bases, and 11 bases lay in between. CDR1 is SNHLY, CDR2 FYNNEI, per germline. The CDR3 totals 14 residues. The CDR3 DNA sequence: TGTGCCAGCAGTGTGAGGGACGGTACAGATACGCAGTATTTT. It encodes CASSVRDGTDTQYF.

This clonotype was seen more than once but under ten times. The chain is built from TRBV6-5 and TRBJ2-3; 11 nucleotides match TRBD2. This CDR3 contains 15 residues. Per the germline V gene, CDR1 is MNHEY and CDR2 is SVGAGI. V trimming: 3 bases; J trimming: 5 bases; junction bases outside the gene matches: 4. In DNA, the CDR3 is TGTGCCAGCAGTTATAGCGGGGGGGCTTTAGATACGCAGTATTTT. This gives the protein CASSYSGGALDTQYF.

In DNA form, the CDR3 reads TGTGCCAGCAGCTTACGGACTGCGCGCACAGATACGCAGTATTTT. Protein product: CASSLRTARTDTQYF. The V gene is TRBV7-6, the J gene TRBJ2-3, with a possible D match to TRBD2 (5 bases). V was clipped by 2 bases and J by 1 base, with 10 bases between them. This CDR3 is built from 15 residues. Germline V gives CDR1 SGHVS, CDR2 FNYEAQ.

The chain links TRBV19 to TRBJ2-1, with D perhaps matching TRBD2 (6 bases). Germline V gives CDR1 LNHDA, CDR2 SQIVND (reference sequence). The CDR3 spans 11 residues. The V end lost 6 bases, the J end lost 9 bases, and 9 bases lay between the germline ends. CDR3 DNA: TGTGCCAGTAGCCCCGGGGGTGAGCAGTTCTTC. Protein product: CASSPGGEQFF.

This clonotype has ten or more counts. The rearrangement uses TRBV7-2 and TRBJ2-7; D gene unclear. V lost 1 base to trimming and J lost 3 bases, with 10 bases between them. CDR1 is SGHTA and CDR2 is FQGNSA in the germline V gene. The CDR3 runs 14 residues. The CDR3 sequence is CASSLEGYFYEQYF. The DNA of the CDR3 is TGTGCCAGCAGCTTAGAGGGCTACTTCTACGAGCAGTACTTC.

The CDR3 DNA reads TGTGCCAGTAGTAATGGAGGGGAGCTGTTTTTT. Its translation is CASSNGGELFF. The rearrangement uses TRBV19 and TRBJ2-2; no clear D gene. CDR3 length: 11 residues. Per the germline V gene, CDR1 is LNHDA and CDR2 is SQIVND (reference sequence). The V and J ends lost 4 bases and 8 bases respectively, with 5 bases between them.

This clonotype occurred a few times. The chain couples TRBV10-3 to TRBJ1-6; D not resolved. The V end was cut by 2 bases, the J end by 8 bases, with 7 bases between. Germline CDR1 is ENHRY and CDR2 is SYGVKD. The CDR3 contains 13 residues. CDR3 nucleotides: TGTGCCATCAGTGAGAGGAACGATTCACCCCTCCACTTT. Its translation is CAISERNDSPLHF.

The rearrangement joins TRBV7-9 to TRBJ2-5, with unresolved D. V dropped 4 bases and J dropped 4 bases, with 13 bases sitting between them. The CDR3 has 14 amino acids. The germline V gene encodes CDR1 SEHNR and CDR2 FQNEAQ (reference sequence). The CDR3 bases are TGTGCCAGCAGCTCAGGAGTTTACGGAGAGACCCAGTACTTC. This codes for CASSSGVYGETQYF.

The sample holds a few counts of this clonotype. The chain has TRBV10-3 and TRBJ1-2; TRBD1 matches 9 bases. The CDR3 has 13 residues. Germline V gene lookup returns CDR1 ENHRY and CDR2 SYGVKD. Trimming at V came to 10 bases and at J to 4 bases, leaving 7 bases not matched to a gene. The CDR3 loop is CATNPTGGYGYTF. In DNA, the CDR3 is TGTGCCACCAACCCGACAGGGGGCTATGGCTACACCTTC.

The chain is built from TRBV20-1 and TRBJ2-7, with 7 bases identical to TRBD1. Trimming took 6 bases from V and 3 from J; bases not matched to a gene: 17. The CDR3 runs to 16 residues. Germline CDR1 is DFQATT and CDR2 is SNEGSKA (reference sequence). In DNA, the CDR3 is TGCAGTGCCCCGCCTCGAACGGGACAGAACTTCTACGAGCAGTACGTC. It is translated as CSAPPRTGQNFYEQYV.

This chain's CDR3 is CASSLSLDNPTYEQYF. The DNA for the CDR3 is TGTGCCAGCAGCTTATCGTTGGACAATCCCACCTACGAGCAGTACTTC. V usage is TRBV7-2 and J usage is TRBJ2-7; the D gene is possibly TRBD1 (5 bases). Germline loops: CDR1 SGHTA, CDR2 FQGNSA. There are 16 residues in the CDR3. Trimming removed 2 bases at V and 2 bases at J, with 16 bases between.

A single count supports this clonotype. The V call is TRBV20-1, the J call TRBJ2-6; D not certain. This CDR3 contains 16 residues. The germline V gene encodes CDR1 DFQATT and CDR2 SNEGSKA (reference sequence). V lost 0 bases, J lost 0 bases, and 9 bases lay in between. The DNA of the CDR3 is TGCAGTGCTAGAGATGAGTGGAGCTCTGGGGCCAACGTCCTGACTTTC. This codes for CSARDEWSSGANVLTF.

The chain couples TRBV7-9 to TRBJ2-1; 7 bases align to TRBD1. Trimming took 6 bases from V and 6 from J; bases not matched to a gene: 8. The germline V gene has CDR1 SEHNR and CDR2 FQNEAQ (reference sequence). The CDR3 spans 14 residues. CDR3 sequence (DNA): TGTGCCAGCAGAGGGGGCGCGATCCCCAATGAGCAGTTCTTC. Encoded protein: CASRGGAIPNEQFF. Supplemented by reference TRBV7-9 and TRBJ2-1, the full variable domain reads DTGVSQNPRHKITKRGQNVTFRCDPISEHNRLYWYRQTLGQGPEFLTYFQNEAQLEKSRLLSDRFSAERPKGSFSTLEIQRTEQGDSAMYLCASRGGAIPNEQFFGPGTRLTVL.

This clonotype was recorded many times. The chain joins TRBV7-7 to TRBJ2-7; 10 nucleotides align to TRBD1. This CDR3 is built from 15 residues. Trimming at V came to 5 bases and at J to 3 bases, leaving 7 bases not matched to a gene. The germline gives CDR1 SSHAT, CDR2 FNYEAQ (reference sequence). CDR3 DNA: TGTGCCAGCAGCCCAGGGGGGACAGGGGTCTACGAGCAGTACTTC. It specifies CASSPGGTGVYEQYF.

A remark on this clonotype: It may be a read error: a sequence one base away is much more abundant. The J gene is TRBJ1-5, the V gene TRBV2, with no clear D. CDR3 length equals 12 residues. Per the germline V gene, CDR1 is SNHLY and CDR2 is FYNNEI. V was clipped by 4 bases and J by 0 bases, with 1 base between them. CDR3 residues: CASSVSNQPQHF. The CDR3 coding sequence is TGTGCCAGCAGTGTTAGCAATCAGCCCCAGCATTTT.

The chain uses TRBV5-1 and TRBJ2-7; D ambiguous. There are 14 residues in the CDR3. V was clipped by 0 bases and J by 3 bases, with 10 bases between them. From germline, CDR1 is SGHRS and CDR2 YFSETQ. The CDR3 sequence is CASSLAGTVYEQYF. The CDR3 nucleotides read TGCGCCAGCAGCTTGGCCGGCACGGTCTACGAGCAGTACTTC.

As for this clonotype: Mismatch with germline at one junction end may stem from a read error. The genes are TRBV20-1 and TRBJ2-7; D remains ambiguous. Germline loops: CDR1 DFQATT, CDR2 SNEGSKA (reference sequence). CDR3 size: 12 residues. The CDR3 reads CSAGPDTYEQCF. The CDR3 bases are TGCAGTGCTGGGCCAGACACCTACGAGCAGTGCTTC.

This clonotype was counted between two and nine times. The CDR3 DNA reads TGTGCCAGCAGCTCTCCGGGACAGGGAGGCAATCAGCCCCAGCATTTT. The encoded protein is CASSSPGQGGNQPQHF. This chain links TRBV7-8 with TRBJ1-5; TRBD1 aligns across 9 bases. This CDR3 region has 16 residues. The V gene end was trimmed by 4 bases and the J gene end by 2 bases; junction bases not matched to a gene: 6. Germline V gives CDR1 SGHVS, CDR2 FQNEAQ.

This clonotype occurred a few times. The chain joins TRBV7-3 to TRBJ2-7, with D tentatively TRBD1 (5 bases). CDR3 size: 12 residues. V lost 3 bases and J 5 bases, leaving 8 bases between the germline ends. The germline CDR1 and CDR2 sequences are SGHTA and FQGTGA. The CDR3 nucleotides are TGTGCCAGCAGCTTGTTGGGGCACGAGCAGTACTTC. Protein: CASSLLGHEQYF.

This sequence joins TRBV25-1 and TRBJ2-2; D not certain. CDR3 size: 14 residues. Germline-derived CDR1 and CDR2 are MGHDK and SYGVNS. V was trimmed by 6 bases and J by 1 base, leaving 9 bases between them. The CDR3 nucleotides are TGTGCCAGCAGCGGTCACTTGAACACCGGGGAGCTGTTTTTT. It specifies CASSGHLNTGELFF. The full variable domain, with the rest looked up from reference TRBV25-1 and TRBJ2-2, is EADIYQTPRYLVIGTGKKITLECSQTMGHDKMYWYQQDPGMELHLIHYSYGVNSTEKGDLSSESTVSRIRTEHFPLTLESARPSHTSQYLCASSGHLNTGELFFGEGSRLTVL.